This T cell receptor beta chain was obtained from a study of T cell responses to AZD1222 COVID-19 vaccine. The data were produced by immunoSEQ multiplex PCR, yet TCRdb's version contains in-frame clones alone and is incomplete. The repertoire includes 95,000 to 150,000 clones, around 91% of them detected once, and 3.1% sits in the top ten. With 3 bases removed from V and 7 bases from J, the gap between germline ends came to 9 bases. The CDR3 has 13 amino acids. Study results and caveats: Recipients of AZD1222 seropositive at baseline numbered only six or seven. Clonal diversity was possibly underestimated; the donors were predominantly white British and more often female.

Concerning this clone: The target antigen is unknown.

The chain links TRBV12-3 or TRBV12-4 to TRBJ1-4; D is unclear. This sequence was found in an adult in good health. The sequences come from peripheral blood, collected on day 0 of AZD1222 vaccination. The CDR3 DNA reads TGTGCCAGCAGTTTCAGCTTGACTGAAAAACTGTTTTTT. This codes for CASSFSLTEKLFF.